This T cell receptor beta chain was captured by sequencing in a study of response to subunit inactivated influenza vaccine. One entry per CDR3 protein results from TCRdb running MiXCR on the RT-PCR reads. Of approximately 530,000 distinct CDR3 sequences in the sample, about 7.6% were seen once. Study results and limitations: Only a handful of new T cells, the authors suggested, are recruited with each seasonal influenza vaccination.

This clonotype was seen only a few times. Its antigen remains unknown. This specimen was PBMCs from blood, taken 23 to 25 months after vaccination. The receptor was isolated from a man between 45 and 75 years old who received an inactivated influenza vaccine.

The CDR3 loop is CASNRDRRNYGYTF. In nucleotides, the CDR3 is TGCGCCAGCAACCGGGACCGGCGGAACTATGGCTACACCTTC. This chain links TRBV4-3 with TRBJ1-2, with a tentative D call TRBD1 (5 bases). This CDR3 region has 14 residues. V lost 7 bases and J lost 2, with 14 bases in between. Germline loops: CDR1 LGHNA, CDR2 YSLEER.